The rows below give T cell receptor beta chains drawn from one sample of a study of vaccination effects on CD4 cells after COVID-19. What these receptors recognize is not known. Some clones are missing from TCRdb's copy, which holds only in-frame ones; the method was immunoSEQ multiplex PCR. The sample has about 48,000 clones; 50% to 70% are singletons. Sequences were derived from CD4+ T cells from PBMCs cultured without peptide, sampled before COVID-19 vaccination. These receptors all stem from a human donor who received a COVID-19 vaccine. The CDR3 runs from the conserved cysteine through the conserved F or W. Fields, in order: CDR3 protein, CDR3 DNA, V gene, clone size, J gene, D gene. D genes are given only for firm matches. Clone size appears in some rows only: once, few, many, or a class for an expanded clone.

CDR3 protein: CASNVADGDEQYF; CDR3 DNA: TGTGCCAGCAACGTAGCGGACGGAGACGAGCAGTACTTC; V gene: TRBV28; clone size: NA; J gene: TRBJ2-7; D gene: NA
CDR3 protein: CAWTTFRENYGYTF; CDR3 DNA: TGTGCCTGGACTACTTTCAGGGAGAACTATGGCTACACCTTC; V gene: TRBV30; clone size: NA; J gene: TRBJ1-2; D gene: NA
CDR3 protein: CASSLLRTGTEAFF; CDR3 DNA: TGTGCCAGCAGCTTACTACGGACCGGGACCGAAGCTTTCTTT; V gene: TRBV2; clone size: once; J gene: TRBJ1-1; D gene: NA
CDR3 protein: CASSLGSTDTQYF; CDR3 DNA: TGTGCCAGCAGCTTGGGTAGCACAGATACGCAGTATTTT; V gene: TRBV13; clone size: NA; J gene: TRBJ2-3; D gene: NA
CDR3 protein: CASSLPRTGVYEQYF; CDR3 DNA: TGTGCCAGCAGCTTACCCAGGACAGGGGTGTACGAGCAGTACTTC; V gene: TRBV6-2/TRBV6-3; clone size: few; J gene: TRBJ2-7; D gene: TRBD1
CDR3 protein: CASSAGTGGRNEKLFF; CDR3 DNA: TGTGCCAGCAGTGCGGGGACAGGGGGTCGAAATGAAAAACTGTTTTTT; V gene: TRBV2; clone size: NA; J gene: TRBJ1-4; D gene: TRBD1
CDR3 protein: CASSLALGGTDEAFF; CDR3 DNA: TGTGCCAGCAGCTTAGCTTTAGGGGGAACTGATGAAGCTTTCTTT; V gene: TRBV7-9; clone size: NA; J gene: TRBJ1-1; D gene: NA
CDR3 protein: CATSRARATNEKLFF; CDR3 DNA: TGTGCCACCAGCAGGGCTAGGGCAACTAATGAAAAACTGTTTTTT; V gene: TRBV15; clone size: NA; J gene: TRBJ1-4; D gene: NA
CDR3 protein: CAWEDSPGELFF; CDR3 DNA: TGTGCCTGGGAGGACAGCCCCGGGGAGCTGTTTTTT; V gene: TRBV30; clone size: once; J gene: TRBJ2-2; D gene: NA
CDR3 protein: CASSRRQGANTGELFF; CDR3 DNA: TGTGCCAGTAGTAGAAGACAGGGGGCGAACACCGGGGAGCTGTTTTTT; V gene: TRBV19; clone size: few; J gene: TRBJ2-2; D gene: TRBD1
CDR3 protein: CASSASGARELFF; CDR3 DNA: TGTGCCAGCAGCGCGTCCGGGGCCCGGGAGCTGTTTTTT; V gene: TRBV7-6; clone size: NA; J gene: TRBJ2-2; D gene: NA
CDR3 protein: CASSVALSSGNYNEQFF; CDR3 DNA: TGTGCCAGCAGCGTAGCTCTGTCTAGCGGGAACTACAATGAGCAGTTCTTC; V gene: TRBV9; clone size: NA; J gene: TRBJ2-1; D gene: TRBD2
CDR3 protein: CASSPRQHGAEAFF; CDR3 DNA: TGTGCCAGCAGCCCCCGACAGCATGGCGCTGAAGCTTTCTTT; V gene: TRBV13; clone size: few; J gene: TRBJ1-1; D gene: NA
CDR3 protein: CASRSRTGGLPSGYTF; CDR3 DNA: TGTGCCAGCAGATCCCGGACAGGGGGCCTTCCCAGTGGCTACACCTTC; V gene: TRBV6-6; clone size: NA; J gene: TRBJ1-2; D gene: TRBD1
CDR3 protein: CASRQSETGGQPQHF; CDR3 DNA: TGTGCCAGCCGACAGTCCGAGACAGGGGGTCAGCCCCAGCATTTT; V gene: TRBV2; clone size: NA; J gene: TRBJ1-5; D gene: TRBD1
CDR3 protein: CAWSRAGKSSYEQYF; CDR3 DNA: TGTGCCTGGAGTAGGGCGGGGAAAAGCTCCTACGAGCAGTACTTC; V gene: TRBV30; clone size: few; J gene: TRBJ2-7; D gene: NA
CDR3 protein: CAWATESNQPQHF; CDR3 DNA: TGTGCCTGGGCGACGGAGAGTAATCAGCCCCAGCATTTT; V gene: TRBV30; clone size: NA; J gene: TRBJ1-5; D gene: NA
CDR3 protein: CASSSLYSRTGGDYGYTF; CDR3 DNA: TGTGCCAGCAGCTCCCTCTACTCCCGGACAGGAGGGGACTATGGCTACACCTTC; V gene: TRBV11-2; clone size: NA; J gene: TRBJ1-2; D gene: TRBD1
CDR3 protein: CASSRNTGGRGEKLFF; CDR3 DNA: TGTGCCAGTAGCCGAAACACAGGGGGTCGTGGTGAAAAACTGTTTTTT; V gene: TRBV19; clone size: NA; J gene: TRBJ1-4; D gene: TRBD1
CDR3 protein: CASSYGLGRIPPPQHF; CDR3 DNA: TGTGCCAGCAGTTACGGCTTGGGCAGGATCCCCCCACCCCAGCATTTT; V gene: TRBV6-2/TRBV6-3; clone size: NA; J gene: TRBJ1-5; D gene: NA
CDR3 protein: CASSLGGGTPYGYTF; CDR3 DNA: TGCGCCAGCAGCTTGGGGGGGGGCACCCCATATGGCTACACCTTC; V gene: TRBV5-1; clone size: NA; J gene: TRBJ1-2; D gene: NA
CDR3 protein: CASTQTGTSGRNEQFF; CDR3 DNA: TGTGCCAGCACTCAAACCGGGACTAGCGGGAGAAATGAGCAGTTCTTC; V gene: TRBV28; clone size: once; J gene: TRBJ2-1; D gene: TRBD2
CDR3 protein: CSVRQGNSPLHF; CDR3 DNA: TGCAGCGTTCGACAGGGAAATTCACCCCTCCACTTT; V gene: TRBV29-1; clone size: few; J gene: TRBJ1-6; D gene: TRBD1
CDR3 protein: CASSVVTGSGDTQYF; CDR3 DNA: TGTGCCAGCAGCGTAGTGACCGGCTCGGGCGATACGCAGTATTTT; V gene: TRBV9; clone size: NA; J gene: TRBJ2-3; D gene: NA
CDR3 protein: CASTESSVGGYTF; CDR3 DNA: TGTGCCAGCACCGAAAGTTCCGTCGGGGGCTACACCTTC; V gene: TRBV5-4; clone size: NA; J gene: TRBJ1-2; D gene: NA
CDR3 protein: CASSIRTGGRTEAFF; CDR3 DNA: TGCGCCAGCAGCATAAGGACAGGGGGCAGGACTGAAGCTTTCTTT; V gene: TRBV5-1; clone size: NA; J gene: TRBJ1-1; D gene: TRBD1
CDR3 protein: CASSRVVSSGSGGEQYF; CDR3 DNA: TGCGCCAGCAGCCGAGTTGTAAGTAGCGGGAGTGGAGGGGAGCAGTACTTC; V gene: TRBV5-1; clone size: once; J gene: TRBJ2-7; D gene: TRBD2
CDR3 protein: CASSSVDRLNTEAFF; CDR3 DNA: TGTGCCAGCAGTTCCGTCGACAGGCTGAACACTGAAGCTTTCTTT; V gene: TRBV6-5; clone size: once; J gene: TRBJ1-1; D gene: NA
CDR3 protein: CASSLHRGPYEQYF; CDR3 DNA: TGTGCCAGCAGCCTCCACAGGGGACCCTACGAGCAGTACTTC; V gene: TRBV14; clone size: NA; J gene: TRBJ2-7; D gene: TRBD1
CDR3 protein: CATSDLAGDTNTGELFF; CDR3 DNA: TGTGCCACCAGTGATTTAGCCGGGGACACGAACACCGGGGAGCTGTTTTTT; V gene: TRBV24-1; clone size: NA; J gene: TRBJ2-2; D gene: NA
CDR3 protein: CASSLTRQGGGNQPQHF; CDR3 DNA: TGTGCCAGCTCACTTACCCGACAGGGAGGCGGCAATCAGCCCCAGCATTTT; V gene: TRBV18; clone size: NA; J gene: TRBJ1-5; D gene: TRBD1
CDR3 protein: CASSLEVNQPQHF; CDR3 DNA: TGTGCCAGCAGCTTAGAGGTCAATCAGCCCCAGCATTTT; V gene: TRBV7-2; clone size: once; J gene: TRBJ1-5; D gene: NA
CDR3 protein: CASSPRGGAYEQYF; CDR3 DNA: TGTGCCAGCTCACCGAGGGGAGGGGCCTACGAGCAGTACTTC; V gene: TRBV18; clone size: NA; J gene: TRBJ2-7; D gene: TRBD2
CDR3 protein: CAIQGTYEQYF; CDR3 DNA: TGTGCCATACAGGGCACCTACGAGCAGTACTTC; V gene: TRBV30; clone size: NA; J gene: TRBJ2-7; D gene: NA